These 9 T cell receptor beta chains were sequenced from one sample in a study of cytomegalovirus exposure and HLA in healthy donors. A multiplex PCR was run with 60 Vbeta primers and 13 Jbeta primers. Some clones are missing from TCRdb's copy, which holds only in-frame ones; the method was immunoSEQ multiplex PCR. The sample records about 180,000 clones, just over 75% being singletons. Material: PBMCs. These receptor sequences come from a man aged 18 to 35 in good health and CMV-seronegative.

This chain uses TRBV4-2 with TRBJ2-5; 11 bases match TRBD2. This CDR3 contains 17 residues. V shed 4 bases and J 4 bases; nucleotides not matched to a gene: 11. Germline CDR1 is LGHNA and CDR2 is YNFKEQ. CDR3 in DNA: TGTGCCAGCAGCCGAGAATATTTAGCGGGAGGGGGAGAGACCCAGTACTTC. It codes for CASSREYLAGGGETQYF.

The rearrangement uses TRBV27 and TRBJ2-7, with 10 bases that match TRBD2. The CDR3 has 16 residues. V lost 1 base, J lost 7 bases, and 10 bases stayed unmatched. Germline-derived CDR1 and CDR2 are MNHEY and SMNVEV (reference sequence). CDR3 region: CASSLFPSSGSEEQYF. For the CDR3, the DNA is TGTGCCAGCAGTTTATTCCCCTCTAGCGGGAGCGAGGAGCAGTACTTC.

The chain links TRBV10-3 to TRBJ2-7, with 8 bases identical to TRBD1. The ends lost 4 bases at V and 5 bases at J; junction bases unmatched: 1. This CDR3 region has 12 residues. CDR1 is ENHRY, CDR2 SYGVKD, per germline. CDR3 nucleotides: TGTGCCATCAGTGCGACAGGGGACGAGCAGTACTTC. Translating it yields CAISATGDEQYF.

The sample holds one count of this clone. The rearrangement links TRBV19 to TRBJ2-1; perhaps TRBD1 as D (5 bases). The CDR3 consists of 14 residues. Trimming removed 4 bases at V and 8 bases at J, with 15 bases between. Germline assignment: CDR1 LNHDA and CDR2 SQIVND (reference sequence). The CDR3 here is CASSNRLNMDEQFF. The CDR3 DNA reads as TGTGCCAGTAGTAACAGGCTAAATATGGATGAGCAGTTCTTC. The complete variable domain, with remaining parts taken from reference TRBV19 and TRBJ2-1, reads DGGITQSPKYLFRKEGQNVTLSCEQNLNHDAMYWYRQDPGQGLRLIYYSQIVNDFQKGDIAEGYSVSREKKESFPLTVTSAQKNPTAFYLCASSNRLNMDEQFFGPGTRLTVL.

This sequence joins TRBV6-1 and TRBJ1-2; a weak D match, TRBD1 (6 bases). V dropped 2 bases and J dropped 4 bases, with 14 bases sitting between them. This CDR3 has 15 residues. Per the germline V gene, CDR1 is MNHNS and CDR2 is SASEGT. CDR3 DNA sequence: TGTGCCAGCAGTGAATACTTACAGGGCGTCTATGGCTACACCTTC. It specifies CASSEYLQGVYGYTF.

This clone was picked up a small number of times. J is TRBJ2-1 and V is TRBV30, with 13 bases that match TRBD2. V dropped 3 bases and J dropped 0; count of bases not matched to a gene: 2. The CDR3 has 16 residues. Germline V CDR1 and CDR2: GTSNPN, SVGIG (reference sequence). The CDR3 nucleotides read TGTGCCTGGAGACTAGCGGGAGGGCCCTCCTACAATGAGCAGTTCTTC. As protein: CAWRLAGGPSYNEQFF.

The sample holds a few counts of this clone. V and J are TRBV19 and TRBJ2-5; 9 bases match TRBD1. CDR3 size: 16 residues. V lost 11 bases and J lost 5; bases outside the gene matches: 18. The germline V gene encodes CDR1 LNHDA and CDR2 SQIVND (reference sequence). This CDR3 is CAGNGVRKQGAETQYF. The CDR3, as DNA: TGTGCCGGGAACGGGGTCCGGAAACAGGGGGCGGAGACCCAGTACTTC.

V and J are TRBV6-5 and TRBJ1-4; D gene ambiguous. The germline V and J ends were trimmed by 5 bases and 10 bases, with 11 bases remaining between them. Germline values: CDR1 MNHEY, CDR2 SVGAGI. The CDR3 is made up of 12 amino acids. The DNA for the CDR3 is TGTGCCAGCAGTCCCTCACGGGGAAAACTGTTTTTT. This codes for CASSPSRGKLFF.

This clone appeared a few times. This sequence joins TRBV2 and TRBJ2-5; D call uncertain. With the DNA end fitting TRBJ2-7 better, the J assignment may be wrong. The V gene's germline CDR1 is SNHLY and CDR2 FYNNEI. This CDR3 is built from 12 residues. CDR3: CASSVSSYEQYF. The CDR3 region has the DNA TGTGCCAGCAGTGTAAGCTCCTACGAGCAGTACTTC.